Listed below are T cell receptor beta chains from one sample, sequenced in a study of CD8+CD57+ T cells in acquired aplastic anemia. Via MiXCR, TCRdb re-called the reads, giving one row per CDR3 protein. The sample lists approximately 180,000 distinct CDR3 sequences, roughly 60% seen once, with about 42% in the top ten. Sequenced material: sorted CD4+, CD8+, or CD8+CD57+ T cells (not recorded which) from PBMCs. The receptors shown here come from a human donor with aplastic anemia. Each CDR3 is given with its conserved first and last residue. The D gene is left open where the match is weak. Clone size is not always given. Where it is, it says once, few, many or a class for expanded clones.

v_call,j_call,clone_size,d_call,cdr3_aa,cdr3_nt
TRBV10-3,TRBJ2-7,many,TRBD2,CAISDAGGLYEQYF,TGTGCCATCAGTGACGCGGGGGGCCTCTACGAGCAGTACTTC
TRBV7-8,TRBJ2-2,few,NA,CASSLAVSGTPNTGELFF,TGTGCCAGCAGCTTAGCGGTCAGCGGGACACCGAACACCGGGGAGCTGTTTTTT
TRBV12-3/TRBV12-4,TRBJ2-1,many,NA,CASSLGGLNEQFF,TGTGCCAGCAGTTTAGGGGGCCTAAATGAGCAGTTCTTC
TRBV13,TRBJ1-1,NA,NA,CASSRLALF,TGTGCCAGCAGCCGCTTAGCTTTATTT
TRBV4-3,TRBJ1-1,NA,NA,CASSQPRVWNTEAFF,TGCGCCAGCAGCCAACCCAGGGTTTGGAACACTGAAGCTTTCTTT
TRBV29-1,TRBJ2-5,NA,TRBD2,CSVVSHIGTSPETQYF,TGCAGCGTTGTATCCCATATCGGGACTAGCCCAGAGACCCAGTACTTC
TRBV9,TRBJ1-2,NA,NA,CASSVAGGSYGYTF,TGTGCCAGCAGCGTAGCCGGGGGCTCCTATGGCTACACCTTC
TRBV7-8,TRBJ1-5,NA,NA,CASMEGRQSNQPQHF,TGTGCCAGCATGGAAGGACGACAGAGCAATCAGCCCCAGCATTTT
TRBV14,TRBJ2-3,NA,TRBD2,CASSWIAGGITDTQYF,TGTGCCAGCAGCTGGATAGCGGGGGGAATCACAGATACGCAGTATTTT
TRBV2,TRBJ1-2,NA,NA,CASSQTGAYGYTF,TGTGCCAGCAGTCAAACAGGTGCCTATGGCTACACCTTC
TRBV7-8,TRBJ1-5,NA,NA,CASSVHRNQPQHF,TGTGCCAGCAGCGTTCACAGGAATCAGCCCCAGCATTTT
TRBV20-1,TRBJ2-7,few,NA,CSAANLASYEQYF,TGCAGTGCTGCTAACCTAGCGTCCTACGAGCAGTACTTC
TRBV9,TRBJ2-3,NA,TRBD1,CASSVEGVAGQVTFTDTQYF,TGTGCCAGCAGCGTAGAGGGGGTCGCGGGACAGGTCACCTTCACAGATACGCAGTATTTT
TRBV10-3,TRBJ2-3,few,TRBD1,CASSQQGDTQYF,TGTGCCAGCAGCCAACAGGGGGATACGCAGTATTTT
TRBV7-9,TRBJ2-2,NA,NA,CASRTGTGELFF,TGTGCCAGCAGAACGGGGACAGGGGAGCTGTTTTTT
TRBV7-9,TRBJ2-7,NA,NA,CASSVDARGSEQYF,TGTGCCAGCAGCGTAGATGCTAGGGGGAGTGAGCAGTACTTC
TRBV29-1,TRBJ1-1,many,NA,CSVATGGGRQLRAEAFF,TGCAGCGTTGCTACCGGGGGGGGGCGGCAGCTACGCGCTGAAGCTTTCTTT
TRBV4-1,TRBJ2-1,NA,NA,CASSRGDSYNEQFF,TGCGCCAGCAGCCGAGGAGACAGTTACAATGAGCAGTTCTTC
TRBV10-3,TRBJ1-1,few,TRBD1,CASRDRNTEAFF,TGTGCCAGCCGGGACAGGAACACTGAAGCTTTCTTT
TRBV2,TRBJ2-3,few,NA,CASSERGADTQYF,TGTGCCAGCAGTGAAAGGGGGGCAGATACGCAGTATTTT
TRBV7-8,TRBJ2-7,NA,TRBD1,CASTMGQESYEQYF,TGTGCCAGCACAATGGGACAGGAATCCTACGAGCAGTACTTC
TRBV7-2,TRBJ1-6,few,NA,CASSLVPGRTNSPLHF,TGTGCCAGCAGCTTAGTTCCGGGGCGCACTAATTCACCCCTCCACTTT
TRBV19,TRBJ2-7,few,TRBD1,CASGRGRDEQYF,TGTGCCAGTGGAAGGGGGCGCGACGAGCAGTACTTC
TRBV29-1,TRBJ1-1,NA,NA,CSGDLNTEAFF,TGCAGCGGGGACCTGAACACTGAAGCTTTCTTT
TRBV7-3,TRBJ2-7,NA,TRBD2,CASSPGLAGPSPHEQYF,TGTGCCAGCAGCCCAGGACTAGCGGGCCCTTCGCCTCACGAGCAGTACTTC
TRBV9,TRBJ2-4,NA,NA,CASSVAGGDIQYF,TGTGCCAGCAGCGTAGCCGGGGGAGACATTCAGTACTTC
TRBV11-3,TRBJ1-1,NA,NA,CASTRGMNTEAFF,TGTGCCAGCACTCGGGGCATGAACACTGAAGCTTTCTTT
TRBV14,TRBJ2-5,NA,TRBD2,CASRRTSGGGETQYF,TGTGCCAGCAGACGTACTAGCGGGGGGGGGGAGACCCAGTACTTC
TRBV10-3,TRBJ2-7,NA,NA,CAISVGGRGSYEQYF,TGTGCCATCAGTGTGGGAGGTAGGGGCTCCTACGAGCAGTACTTC
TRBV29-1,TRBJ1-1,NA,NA,CSVVPSGFTEAFF,TGCAGCGTTGTTCCCTCAGGGTTCACTGAAGCTTTCTTT
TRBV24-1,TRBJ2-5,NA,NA,CATSHPGGGTQYF,TGTGCCACCAGTCACCCAGGAGGGGGGACCCAGTACTTC
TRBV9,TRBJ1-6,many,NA,CASSASNSPLHF,TGTGCCAGCAGCGCCTCGAATTCACCCCTCCACTTT
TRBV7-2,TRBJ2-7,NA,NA,CASSLYVGRVYF,TGTGCCAGCAGCTTATACGTGGGCAGAGTATACTTC
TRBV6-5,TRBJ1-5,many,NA,CASSLDSNQPQHF,TGTGCCAGCAGTCTGGACAGCAATCAGCCCCAGCATTTT
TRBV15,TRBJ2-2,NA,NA,CATSRDPGDGELFF,TGTGCCACCAGCAGAGATCCAGGGGACGGGGAGCTGTTTTTT
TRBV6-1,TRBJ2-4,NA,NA,CASSEKSMTALAKNIQYF,TGTGCCAGCAGTGAAAAGTCTATGACTGCCTTAGCCAAAAACATTCAGTACTTC
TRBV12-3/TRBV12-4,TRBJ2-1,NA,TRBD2,CASRRAGESYNEQFF,TGTGCCAGCAGACGAGCGGGAGAGTCCTACAATGAGCAGTTCTTC
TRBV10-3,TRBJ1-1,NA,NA,CAISESGPNTEAFF,TGTGCCATCAGTGAGTCGGGCCCGAACACTGAAGCTTTCTTT
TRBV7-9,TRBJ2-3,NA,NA,CASRLAASTDTQYF,TGTGCCAGCAGATTAGCGGCTAGCACAGATACGCAGTATTTT
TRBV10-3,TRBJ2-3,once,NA,CAIQGGGTDTQYF,TGTGCCATCCAGGGAGGTGGCACAGATACGCAGTATTTT
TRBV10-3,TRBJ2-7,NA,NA,CAISGDSASYEQYF,TGTGCCATCAGTGGGGACTCGGCTTCCTACGAGCAGTACTTC
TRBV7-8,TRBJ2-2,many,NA,CASSLDSYSRLVGGELFF,TGTGCCAGCAGCTTAGATTCGTATTCTCGACTAGTGGGCGGGGAGCTGTTTTTT
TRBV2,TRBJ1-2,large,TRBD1,CASIKTGQDRYGYTF,TGTGCCAGCATTAAAACGGGACAGGATCGCTATGGCTACACCTTC
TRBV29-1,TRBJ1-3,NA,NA,CSTLSDISGNTIYF,TGCAGCACACTTTCCGACATCTCTGGAAACACCATATATTTT
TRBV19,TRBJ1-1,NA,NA,CASSPRATEAFF,TGTGCCAGTAGTCCTCGTGCCACTGAAGCTTTCTTT
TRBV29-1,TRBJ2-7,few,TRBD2,CSVRTSGSYEQYF,TGCAGCGTGAGGACTAGCGGGAGCTACGAGCAGTACTTC
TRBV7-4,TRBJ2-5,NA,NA,CASSHSQGWETQYF,TGTGCCAGCAGCCATTCACAGGGCTGGGAGACCCAGTACTTC
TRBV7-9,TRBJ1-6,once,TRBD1,CASSLDSGGSPLHF,TGTGCCAGCAGCTTAGATTCAGGGGGTTCACCCCTCCACTTT
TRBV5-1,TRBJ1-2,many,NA,CASSPQGNYGYTF,TGCGCCAGCAGCCCTCAGGGGAACTATGGCTACACCTTC
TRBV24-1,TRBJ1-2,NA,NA,CATSDLDSFYTF,TGTGCCACCAGTGATTTGGACAGTTTCTACACCTTC
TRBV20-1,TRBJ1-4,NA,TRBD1,CSAREGVQGTGKKLFF,TGCAGTGCTAGAGAGGGGGTACAGGGGACCGGTAAAAAACTGTTTTTT
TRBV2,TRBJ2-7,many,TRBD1,CASARGTGPLEQYF,TGTGCCAGCGCCAGAGGGACAGGGCCCTTGGAGCAGTACTTC
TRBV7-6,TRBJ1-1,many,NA,CASSLGSRAEAFF,TGTGCCAGCAGCTTAGGGAGTAGAGCTGAAGCTTTCTTT
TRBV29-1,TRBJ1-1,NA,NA,CSVGQLNTEAFF,TGCAGCGTTGGACAGTTGAACACTGAAGCTTTCTTT